Below, one TCR beta chain is given with its context. The Seattle site enrolled patients during active infection and followed them longitudinally. Per the original methods: It was from reference gene primer amplification that nucleated cell counts were estimated. The method was immunoSEQ multiplex PCR; TCRdb's version includes in-frame clones alone and lacks a portion of them. For V, J and clone size, that table is used; D and trimming come from the DNA. The table shows fewer than 300,000 clones, with roughly nine tenths occurring only once. The data belong to a study of blood T cell repertoires in COVID-19. Overall study: Spain, Italy and the United States supplied samples that represented acute and convalescent COVID-19. From T cells, B-cell-depleted T cells, or PBMCs came the material, which was cDNA or gDNA.

Trimming cost V 7 bases and J 8 bases; bases outside gene matches: 9. CDR3 length: 13 amino acids. The chain employs TRBV12-3 or TRBV12-4 and TRBJ1-1, with 8 bases lining up with TRBD1. Sequenced material: peripheral blood. The source of this sequence is a woman aged 25 to 39 with COVID-19, enrolled during active disease. The CDR3 DNA is TGTGCCAGCATCAAATCAGGGGGCTGGGAAGCTTTCTTT. This codes for CASIKSGGWEAFF.